The rows below give T cell receptor beta chains drawn from one sample of a study of blood T cell repertoires in COVID-19. Some clones are missing from TCRdb's copy, which holds only in-frame ones; the method was immunoSEQ multiplex PCR. The sample has about 150,000 clones; approximately 91% are singletons. Sequences were obtained from peripheral blood. These receptors all stem from a man aged 18 to 30 with COVID-19, enrolled during active disease. Both conserved end residues are part of each CDR3. D genes are given only for firm matches. Expanded clones get a size class; other rows say once, few or many, or leave the size out.

CDR3 protein	CDR3 DNA	clone size	J gene	D gene	V gene
CASSPKLNEQFF	TGTGCCAGCAGTCCTAAGTTGAATGAGCAGTTCTTC	-	TRBJ2-1	-	TRBV28
CASSRGFAGNIYEQYF	TGTGCCAGCAGCCGTGGGTTTGCCGGGAATATATACGAGCAGTACTTC	-	TRBJ2-7	-	TRBV5-4
CASTEGKGLNQPQHF	TGTGCCAGCACCGAGGGTAAAGGGCTAAATCAGCCCCAGCATTTT	-	TRBJ1-5	-	TRBV7-2
CASKAGYEKLFF	TGTGCCAGCAAGGCAGGGTATGAAAAACTGTTTTTT	-	TRBJ1-4	-	TRBV28
CSVVRGDTYEQYF	TGCAGCGTTGTTCGAGGGGACACCTACGAGCAGTACTTC	-	TRBJ2-7	-	TRBV29-1
CASSEQREVPYEQYF	TGCGCCAGCAGTGAGCAGCGGGAGGTACCCTACGAGCAGTACTTC	once	TRBJ2-7	TRBD2	TRBV10-1
CASSPSTGLNTEAFF	TGTGCTAGCAGTCCGTCGACAGGGTTGAACACTGAAGCTTTCTTT	-	TRBJ1-1	TRBD1	TRBV27
CASSIIRDNAFSGNTIYF	TGTGCCAGCAGTATAATTCGGGACAATGCTTTCTCTGGAAACACCATATATTTT	-	TRBJ1-3	-	TRBV28
CASTTQIYRDRATGELFF	TGTGCCAGTACCACCCAGATCTACCGGGACAGGGCCACCGGGGAGCTGTTTTTT	-	TRBJ2-2	TRBD1	TRBV28
CASSYGGTLYGYTF	TGTGCCAGCAGTTACGGGGGGACGCTCTATGGCTACACCTTC	-	TRBJ1-2	-	TRBV6-5
CASSLQGADTQYF	TGTGCCAGCAGTCTCCAGGGGGCAGATACGCAGTATTTT	-	TRBJ2-3	TRBD1	TRBV5-4
CASSLSRGREQYF	TGTGCCAGCAGTTTATCCCGCGGTCGCGAGCAGTACTTC	-	TRBJ2-7	-	TRBV27
CASSPRSGTGAYEQYF	TGTGCCAGCTCACCACGGTCCGGGACAGGGGCCTACGAGCAGTACTTC	once	TRBJ2-7	TRBD1	TRBV18
CASSPGLAGDRAPYNEQFF	TGTGCCAGCAGCCCGGGACTAGCGGGAGACCGAGCGCCCTACAATGAGCAGTTCTTC	-	TRBJ2-1	TRBD2	TRBV7-2
CATSINSGANVLTF	TGTGCCACCAGCATAAACTCTGGGGCCAACGTCCTGACTTTC	-	TRBJ2-6	-	TRBV15
CASSAGQRANYGYTF	TGCGCCAGCAGCGCAGGACAGAGAGCTAACTATGGCTACACCTTC	once	TRBJ1-2	-	TRBV4-1
CASSLYRARNPPGGELFF	TGCGCCAGCAGCCTCTACAGGGCGCGGAACCCTCCAGGCGGGGAGCTGTTTTTT	-	TRBJ2-2	-	TRBV4-3
CASSDGLNSLPPDNEQFF	TGTGCCAGCAGCGATGGACTGAATTCGCTCCCTCCGGACAATGAGCAGTTCTTC	few	TRBJ2-1	-	TRBV5-8
CASSLAGATGELFF	TGTGCCAGCAGCTTAGCAGGGGCAACCGGGGAGCTGTTTTTT	few	TRBJ2-2	-	TRBV11-2
CASSPPGITYEQYF	TGTGCCAGCAGCCCCCCAGGGATTACCTACGAGCAGTACTTC	-	TRBJ2-7	-	TRBV7-9
CAWSADSGELFF	TGTGCCTGGAGTGCAGACTCCGGGGAGCTGTTTTTT	-	TRBJ2-2	-	TRBV30
CASSTRQGRSNQPQHF	TGTGCCAGCAGCACCCGACAGGGCCGCAGCAATCAGCCCCAGCATTTT	-	TRBJ1-5	TRBD1	TRBV7-8
CATTLRGILIVNTEAFF	TGTGCCACCACCTTGAGGGGGATCTTAATCGTGAACACTGAAGCTTTCTTT	-	TRBJ1-1	-	TRBV27
CASSLAGVSNQPQHF	TGTGCCAGCAGCTTAGCCGGGGTCAGCAATCAGCCCCAGCATTTT	-	TRBJ1-5	-	TRBV7-2
CAWSWGVRGQYF	TGTGCCTGGAGTTGGGGGGTGAGGGGTCAGTACTTC	-	TRBJ2-4	-	TRBV30
CASSSYDRPTYNSPLHF	TGTGCCAGCAGTTCCTACGACAGGCCAACCTATAATTCACCCCTCCACTTT	few	TRBJ1-6	-	TRBV27
CAISESGLRKTNEQFF	TGTGCCATCAGTGAGTCGGGGCTACGAAAGACGAATGAGCAGTTCTTC	-	TRBJ2-1	-	TRBV10-3
CASSHGTGGEAFF	TGCGCCAGCAGCCACGGGACAGGGGGCGAAGCTTTCTTT	-	TRBJ1-1	TRBD1	TRBV5-1
CASSLAGGHYEQYF	TGTGCCAGCAGCTTAGCGGGAGGACACTACGAGCAGTACTTC	-	TRBJ2-7	-	TRBV7-9
CASGFGDGGNYSPLHF	TGTGCTAGTGGTTTCGGGGACGGAGGGAATTATTCACCCCTCCACTTT	-	TRBJ1-6	-	TRBV12-5
CASSLIVTGGSPLHF	TGTGCCAGCAGCTTGATTGTGACAGGGGGCTCACCCCTCCACTTT	-	TRBJ1-6	TRBD1	TRBV5-5
CASSYLVDSNYEQYF	TGTGCCAGCAGTTACTTGGTAGACAGCAACTACGAGCAGTACTTC	-	TRBJ2-7	-	TRBV6-6
CASSLVSNSPLHF	TGTGCCAGCAGCTTAGTCTCTAATTCACCCCTCCACTTT	many	TRBJ1-6	-	TRBV7-9
CASTPARGGSYGYTF	TGCGCCAGCACTCCGGCCCGCGGGGGGAGCTATGGCTACACCTTC	-	TRBJ1-2	-	TRBV5-1
CASSLIRDIGLGTGELFF	TGTGCCAGCAGTTTAATCCGGGACATTGGGCTGGGCACCGGGGAGCTGTTTTTT	-	TRBJ2-2	-	TRBV28
CASSVWVAHEQYF	TGTGCCAGCAGCGTCTGGGTAGCCCACGAGCAGTACTTC	-	TRBJ2-7	-	TRBV21-1
CSASSGSYAGELFF	TGCAGTGCTAGTAGCGGGAGTTACGCCGGGGAGCTGTTTTTT	-	TRBJ2-2	TRBD2	TRBV20-1
CASSPRQGAGYGYTF	TGCGCCAGCAGCCCCCGACAGGGGGCAGGCTATGGCTACACCTTC	-	TRBJ1-2	TRBD1	TRBV5-1
CASSPGASGSYSYEQYF	TGTGCCAGCAGTCCTGGCGCTAGCGGGAGTTACTCCTACGAGCAGTACTTC	-	TRBJ2-7	TRBD2	TRBV28
CASLKLAGLHNEQFF	TGTGCCAGCCTTAAACTAGCGGGGCTACACAATGAGCAGTTCTTC	few	TRBJ2-1	TRBD2	TRBV27
CASSMAAADDEQFF	TGTGCCAGTAGTATGGCGGCCGCCGACGATGAGCAGTTCTTC	-	TRBJ2-1	-	TRBV19
CASSLSSGTGWNEQFF	TGTGCCAGCAGCTTATCCTCCGGGACAGGGTGGAATGAGCAGTTCTTC	-	TRBJ2-1	TRBD1	TRBV7-3
CASSLQFEQYF	TGTGCCAGCAGCTTACAGTTCGAGCAGTACTTC	-	TRBJ2-7	-	TRBV7-9